Listed below are T cell receptor beta chains from one sample, sequenced in a study of T-cell reconstitution after alpha-beta-depleted transplantation in children. In TCRdb, the PCR reads were re-called with MiXCR into one record per CDR3 protein. The data contain about 540,000 distinct CDR3 sequences, about 18% of them singletons. Here the sequenced sample was PBMCs from the stem cell graft donor, taken from the stem cell graft. Receptors originate from a human donor who donated a stem cell graft to a child with acute lymphoblastic leukemia. CDR3s include the opening cysteine and the closing phenylalanine or tryptophan. A D gene is named only where the DNA matches it firmly.

16	TRBV11-2	TRBJ1-5	TRBD1	CASSLRTGMSNQPQHF
14	TRBV7-9	TRBJ2-1	TRBD2	CASTFSGSYNEQFF
18	TRBV4-2	TRBJ1-3	TRBD1	CASSQERTEDRTRNTIYF
14	TRBV12-3/TRBV12-4	TRBJ2-3	.	CASSPLAGTDTQYF
15	TRBV5-5	TRBJ2-7	TRBD2	CASSTYEGRAYEQYF
15	TRBV5-1	TRBJ2-5	.	CASSRQGGNQETQYF
14	TRBV20-1	TRBJ2-1	.	CSAQSSGTYNEQFF
11	TRBV10-3	TRBJ2-2	.	CAINSNGELFF
11	TRBV6-6	TRBJ1-1	.	CASDMNTEAFF
15	TRBV14	TRBJ1-5	.	CASSPAGRGNQPQHF
11	TRBV29-1	TRBJ1-1	.	CGVGGIGEAFF
16	TRBV3-1	TRBJ2-2	.	CASSLYVAGRTGELFF
21	TRBV14	TRBJ2-5	TRBD2	CASSHPTPGLAGGWIWETQYF
12	TRBV2	TRBJ2-4	.	CASRTSGDIQYF
16	TRBV20-1	TRBJ2-1	TRBD2	CSASYSGRAGYNEQFF
13	TRBV7-2	TRBJ2-1	.	CASSLLQRIEQFF
13	TRBV9	TRBJ2-7	.	CASSVDFLGEQYF
14	TRBV5-1	TRBJ1-2	.	CASSLATGAYGYTF
14	TRBV5-1	TRBJ2-7	TRBD2	CASSLLAESYEQYF
15	TRBV9	TRBJ1-3	.	CASSVAPTGGNTIYF
19	TRBV6-4	TRBJ2-3	TRBD2	CASSGTTSGVDISTDTQYF
14	TRBV10-1	TRBJ2-1	TRBD2	CASSESGGRDEQFF
19	TRBV5-1	TRBJ1-1	.	CASSSVFAGGEGRGTEAFF
11	TRBV12-3/TRBV12-4	TRBJ1-2	.	CASTDLYGYTF
14	TRBV29-1	TRBJ2-7	.	CSVGRQAWSYEQYF
13	TRBV5-1	TRBJ1-2	TRBD1	CASSRQGSNGYTF
13	TRBV10-3	TRBJ2-1	TRBD2	CAIGLAGGIEQFF
16	TRBV7-9	TRBJ2-7	TRBD1	CASSLPGTGISYEQYF
16	TRBV4-1	TRBJ2-5	.	CASSLRPLTEQETQYF
13	TRBV9	TRBJ1-1	.	CASSPRGDAEAFF
13	TRBV7-6	TRBJ2-7	.	CASSLVSGAEQYF
14	TRBV7-8	TRBJ2-2	.	CASCGTPNTGELFF
14	TRBV6-5	TRBJ2-7	.	CASNPDRTTYEQYF
16	TRBV11-2	TRBJ2-5	TRBD2	CASSLWASGLQETQYF
16	TRBV20-1	TRBJ2-3	.	CSASRGREEGTDTLYF
16	TRBV28	TRBJ1-5	TRBD1	CASSRQGILRYQPQHF
15	TRBV20-1	TRBJ1-4	TRBD1	CSAAPDRGTNEKLFF
14	TRBV28	TRBJ1-2	TRBD1	CASSPRTGFGGYTF
13	TRBV5-1	TRBJ1-2	.	CASSPPTVYGYTF
15	TRBV3-1	TRBJ2-7	.	CASSQVWGSSSEQYF
14	TRBV5-1	TRBJ2-5	.	CASSLDPKQETQYF
14	TRBV3-1	TRBJ2-7	.	CASSQDNYLYEQYF
14	TRBV12-3/TRBV12-4	TRBJ2-5	TRBD1	CASRTGGNMETQYF
14	TRBV15	TRBJ2-7	TRBD1	CATSRAGQGYEQYF
15	TRBV12-3/TRBV12-4	TRBJ2-1	TRBD2	CASSFRREGSNEQFF
14	TRBV5-1	TRBJ2-1	TRBD1	CASSLTGGWNEQFF